This T cell receptor beta chain was observed in a study of cytomegalovirus exposure and HLA in healthy donors (dated by TCRdb to between 2016 and 2019). In the study overall: In an earlier analysis of roughly 500 of the donors, 276 Gb of sequence data and approximately 120 million unique TCR beta sequences from roughly 180 million T cells were reported. HLA typing covered class I and class II loci at four-digit resolution. To decide whether each TCR beta V gene segment behaved as functional or pseudogenic, an earlier analysis of some 600 of the donors relied on high-throughput TCR beta sequencing. The study combined high-throughput TCR immunosequencing, statistical association of individual TCRs with disease status, and machine learning to predict cytomegalovirus infection status. Rather than drawing on any new phenotypic data, the later analysis identified candidate immune exposures from TCR beta sequences and the way those sequences occurred across donors. A separate validation cohort of roughly 110 different subjects was used in addition to the approximately 700-subject first cohort. Of the 300 to 500 genotyped donors, approximately 80% were placed in the genetic ancestry cluster associated with self-reported Caucasian donors. The study was designed to test whether signatures of past pathogen exposure could be identified by cataloging public T cell receptors. Typing coverage differed by locus: A, B, C, DRB1 and DQB1 were typed in roughly 620-640 donors, DQA1 in 522, DPA1 in some 600, and DPB1 in 450 to 490. Every repertoire in the discovery cohort had been generated on one and the same sequencing platform. The study profiled the T cell repertoires of 666 subjects by immunosequencing and related them to cytomegalovirus serostatus. Donor age, sex, ethnicity and CMV serostatus were compiled together with the repertoire data. To study patterns of TCR occurrence, a later analysis re-analyzed previously published TCR beta repertoires from 550 to 800 donors and added high-resolution HLA genotyping. A later genetic analysis took genome-wide SNP genotypes for about 60% of the roughly 670 donors and used that subset as a discovery cohort. Roughly 300 gigabases of sequencing data and approximately 91 million unique TCR sequences made up an early release that covered fewer than 650 HLA-typed donors. A few DR-DQ haplotypes were treated as single units for association and clustering because of strong linkage in the cohort. Among some 400 genotyped donors of the cohort, an average of approximately 230,000 unique TCR beta nucleotide sequences were sequenced per donor, roughly a sixth of them non-productive. Overall results and qualifications from the work: A later analysis found that most CMV-associated TCR beta chains appeared HLA-restricted, with HLA associations seemingly driven largely by CMV exposure. A cluster of highly shared sequence variants was judged likely to represent a technical artifact of the sequencing pipeline. The cohort was sequenced for TCR beta chains only, and without alpha or paired-chain data the features that could be detected were limited. According to a later analysis, TCR association rates differed among HLA loci, with DRB1 alleles showing the most associated TCRs and HLA-C alleles showing the fewest. The classifier was reported to diagnose cytomegalovirus status with high specificity and sensitivity in both the original cohort and the validation cohort. HLA typing was unavailable for some donors at each locus, so association tests used only the typed subset. Most TCR sequences were seen in very few donors, while some public TCRs were found in many individuals. An earlier analysis of approximately 540 of the donors showed that most TCR beta V segments appeared in productive rearrangements either about 90% or about 30% of the time, which broadly matched IMGT annotations. In a later analysis, HLA-associated TCR beta chains showed more clonal expansion and lower generation probabilities than non-associated chains that were equally common. Roughly uniform sequencing depth across donors was assumed in presence/absence analyses, although this assumption may not hold. Correlated functional status among segregating V segments might reflect linkage disequilibrium, but an unknown experimental factor could not be ruled out. Compared with the approximately 670-donor mean, donors in an Asian-associated ancestry cluster had fewer N-insertions in productive TCRs, according to a later genetic analysis. In vitro tests confirmed that three of the cytomegalovirus-associated TCR beta chains recognize cytomegalovirus antigens. Fewer than 20 rarely observed V segments, including chromosome 9 orphons, were excluded from the earlier analysis of almost 600 of the donors because counts were too low. A further reported finding was that TCR beta sequences accurately predicted the HLA-A and HLA-B alleles for most subjects in the first cohort. A later analysis associated around 16,000 TCR beta sequences with specific HLA alleles at a false discovery rate of 0.05. The only immune exposure information available for the cohort was CMV serostatus. When HLA alleles, especially DR and DQ, strongly co-occurred, attributing TCR associations to individual alleles was difficult. According to the authors, the approach could potentially be generalized to other disease states and immunological phenotypes. The study listed 164 TCR beta chains as associated with cytomegalovirus. An association between a missense DCLRE1C variant and V-gene and J-gene trimming of TCR beta chains was found in a later genetic analysis and replicated in an independent cohort. Some IMGT-functional V segments, including TRBV6-2 and TRBV6-3, could not be distinguished by the 87-base-pair reads and were therefore excluded. In a later analysis, several top co-occurrence clusters were reported to appear linked to parvovirus B19, influenza, CMV and Epstein-Barr virus.

In total, 600 or so healthy bone marrow donors made up the cohort. At the time of sampling, all cohort members were nominally healthy, though unrecorded immune exposures were likely present. The donor tested CMV seronegative and was one of the 352 seronegative cohort members. Each donor provided a peripheral blood sample, and peripheral blood mononuclear cells were used for TCR beta sequencing. The Qiagen DNeasy Blood Extraction Kit was used to extract genomic DNA from the blood cell samples. Library preparation was by the immunoSEQ multiplex PCR assay. For the multiplex PCR, a mixture combining 60 forward primers for TCR Vbeta segments and 13 reverse primers for TCR Jbeta segments was used. The CDR3 region of rearranged TCR beta genes was amplified from genomic DNA with a multiplex PCR assay. Amplified TCR beta libraries were sequenced as 87-base-pair reads on the Illumina HiSeq System. Under the source paper's analysis protocol: In a later analysis, around 80 million unique TCR beta chains were counted across the roughly 610 repertoires, and approximately 9.9 million of these chains were shared by at least two donors. To remove PCR and sequencing errors, raw reads were error-corrected and collapsed into unique sequences using a nearest-neighbor algorithm that merged closely related sequences. To assign V, D and J gene segments, CDR3 sequences were aligned to IMGT reference sequences. For a sequence to be retained, a match of at least six nucleotides to both a V gene segment and a J gene segment was required. Rearrangements were classified as productive when the CDR3 lacked stop codons and remained in frame with V and J, and all other rearrangements were classified as non-productive. Following IMGT convention, CDR3 was defined as the stretch from the second conserved V-encoded cysteine up to the conserved J-encoded phenylalanine. The earlier analysis of approximately 500 of the donors excluded sequences that lacked an unambiguous match to a single V gene segment. An earlier analysis of some 610 of the donors called V segments functional above 56.7% productive rearrangements and segregating when the between-donor standard deviation exceeded 5%. To diagnose cytomegalovirus status from the catalog of TCR beta chain sequences, a statistical classification framework was built. In a later analysis, V and J genes were assigned by comparing TCR nucleotide sequences against IMGT/GENE-DB human TR gene sequences. The TCRdist pipeline was used in a later analysis to assign CDR3 sequences and most-parsimonious VDJ recombination scenarios. In a later analysis, each TCR beta chain was defined by its CDR3 amino acid sequence together with its V-gene family, and reads without a unique V-gene family were excluded. A later analysis removed 550 to 650 highly shared, low-generation-probability nucleotide sequences to deal with suspected cross-contamination and a sequencing artifact. In a later analysis, a clonal expansion index for each public chain was calculated from normalized within-repertoire ranks of inferred template counts. In a later analysis, generation probabilities were computed using a VDJ recombination model fitted to out-of-frame rearrangements, and the results were checked against IGoR. Hypergeometric tests were used in a later analysis to score TCR-TCR, TCR-HLA and TCR-CMV co-occurrence, with a repertoire-size bias correction applied to the TCR pairs. False discovery rates were estimated in a later analysis by permuting HLA or CMV assignments 20 times. In a later analysis, co-occurring TCRs were grouped with DBSCAN, and TCRdist sequence similarity was added when clustering was performed within HLA-allele-positive subsets. For co-occurrence clustering, repertoires with fewer than 30,000 or more than 120,000 public chains were excluded, along with five or six repertoires with anomalous nucleotide sharing. This immuneACCESS table, as held by TCRdb, lists in-frame sequences with V and J called but not all clones. Of the missing ones, under half trace to an unresolved V gene in checked studies; the others have no known cause. V, J and clone size are those of that table, while D and trimming were read from the DNA. This sample comprises 110,000 to 150,000 clones, roughly three quarters of them detected only once. 4% to 6% of the sample rests with the top ten.

CDR1 and CDR2, looked up from the germline V gene, are SGDLS and YYNGEE. The CDR3 runs 17 amino acids, cysteine and phenylalanine included. Only the CDR3 part of the read is kept: 51 bases, read in frame from the first base. The junction shows trimming of 3 bases on V and 4 bases on J, and the gene matches do not reach 11 bases of it. Comment on this clone: This receptor's antigen is unknown. Base qualities are missing; no much larger clone stands one base away.

The sequence is built from TRBV9 and TRBJ2-2; 8 central nucleotides agree with TRBD1. Sequencing used PBMCs. The clonotype comes from a woman in her forties or fifties in good health and CMV-seronegative. At the DNA level, the sequence is TGTGCCAGCAGCGCGCCGGGACAGGTTTTTGGCACCGGGGAGCTGTTTTTT. The resulting protein is CASSAPGQVFGTGELFF.